The 19 T cell receptor beta chains given below trace back to one sample, sequenced in a study of T cell repertoires in cytomegalovirus infection. TCRdb processed the reads anew with MiXCR; each CDR3 protein has one entry. Among nearly 650,000 distinct CDR3 sequences, approximately 24% were seen once, and the ten largest hold around 7.6%. Sequencing was performed on CD8+ T cells from PBMCs. The receptor set was obtained from a human donor in good health (CMV status not recorded). Some clones in this sample may be carry-over from other donors' samples.

The chain is built from TRBV2 and TRBJ2-5, with 7 bases fitting TRBD1. In germline, CDR1 is SNHLY, CDR2 FYNNEI. The ends lost 9 bases at V and 3 bases at J; junction bases unmatched: 16. This CDR3 has 16 amino acids. CDR3 nucleotides: TGTGCCAGGAGAGAAACCGGGACAGCAGCCGAAGAGACCCAGTACTTC. Its protein product is CARRETGTAAEETQYF.

This chain links TRBV14 with TRBJ2-5, with D perhaps assigned TRBD1 or TRBD2 (5 bases each). The CDR3 spans 15 residues. Looked up from germline, CDR1 is SGHDN and CDR2 is FVKESK. V lost 0 bases, J lost 0 bases, and 8 bases lay in between. CDR3 loop: CASSQEWDHQETQYF. The CDR3 DNA is TGTGCCAGCAGCCAAGAATGGGACCACCAAGAGACCCAGTACTTC.

The V and J genes are TRBV10-3 and TRBJ2-7, with 11 bases identical to TRBD1. The ends lost 4 bases at V and 0 bases at J; junction bases unmatched: 8. This CDR3 comprises 17 residues. Germline-derived CDR1 and CDR2 are ENHRY and SYGVKD. CDR3 in amino acids: CAISGDPGTGGSYEQYV. The CDR3 coding sequence is TGTGCCATCAGTGGAGACCCCGGGACAGGGGGCTCCTACGAGCAGTACGTC.

This clonotype came up a few times. V usage is TRBV4-2 and J usage is TRBJ1-1, with 7 bases lining up with TRBD1. The germline V gene has CDR1 LGHNA and CDR2 YNFKEQ. This CDR3 contains 16 residues. The V segment lost 4 bases and the J segment 0 bases; nucleotides outside the gene matches: 8. The CDR3 nucleotides read TGTGCCAGCAGCCGCCCTAGGGGACAGATGAACACTGAAGCTTTCTTT. Amino acid sequence: CASSRPRGQMNTEAFF.

This clonotype was detected only a few times. V usage is TRBV27 and J usage is TRBJ2-5; possible D gene TRBD1, 5 bases. V was clipped by 6 bases and J by 2 bases, with 19 bases between them. Germline CDR1 and CDR2: MNHEY and SMNVEV (reference sequence). The CDR3 is 16 residues long. The CDR3 region has the DNA TGTGCCAGCAGCGCTAGGCAGGGCCCCGATCAAGAGACCCAGTACTTC. The encoded protein is CASSARQGPDQETQYF.

This clonotype was seen at least ten times. The V gene is TRBV7-3, the J gene TRBJ2-2; D is uncertain. V lost 1 base and J lost 8, with 8 bases in between. Germline V gives CDR1 SGHTA, CDR2 FQGTGA. The CDR3 has 13 residues. The CDR3 loop reads CASSLIGLGELFF. CDR3 coding DNA: TGTGCCAGCAGCTTAATAGGTTTGGGGGAGCTGTTTTTT.

The table lists this clonotype with many counts. The chain recombines TRBV7-8 with TRBJ1-1; D is ambiguous. Germline values: CDR1 SGHVS, CDR2 FQNEAQ. V dropped 5 bases and J dropped 2 bases, with 18 bases sitting between them. This CDR3 is 16 amino acids long. The CDR3 is CASSPKMRITNTEAFF. The CDR3 DNA reads TGTGCCAGCAGCCCCAAAATGAGGATCACAAACACTGAAGCTTTCTTT.

This clonotype was seen many times. The V gene is TRBV7-9, the J gene TRBJ2-2, with 7 bases fitting TRBD1. Germline-derived CDR1 and CDR2 are SEHNR and FQNEAQ (reference sequence). The CDR3 consists of 19 residues. With 0 bases clipped from V and 3 bases from J, the junction kept 13 bases outside the gene matches. For the CDR3, the DNA is TGTGCCAGCAGCTTAGCCAACGTCACAGGGGATCTGTACACCGGGGAGCTGTTTTTT. This encodes CASSLANVTGDLYTGELFF.

The V gene is TRBV6-2 or TRBV6-3, the J gene TRBJ1-1; unclear D gene. CDR1 is MNHEY and CDR2 is SVGEGT in the germline V gene. The CDR3 has 16 residues. With 4 bases removed from V and 1 base from J, the gap between germline ends came to 16 bases. CDR3 sequence: CASSLWTPRGNTEAFF. CDR3 nucleotides: TGTGCCAGCAGTTTGTGGACCCCTAGAGGGAACACTGAAGCTTTCTTT.

A few counts support this clonotype. The V gene is TRBV10-1, the J gene TRBJ2-5, with D unclear. Germline V gene sequence: CDR1 WNHNN, CDR2 SYGVQD (reference sequence). CDR3 length: 13 residues. The germline V and J ends were trimmed by 4 bases and 0 bases, with 6 bases remaining between them. Written as DNA, the CDR3 is TGCGCCAGCAGTGCTCTATACCAAGAGACCCAGTACTTC. This codes for CASSALYQETQYF.

The chain combines TRBV7-2 with TRBJ1-1, with D possibly matching TRBD1 (5 bases). Per the germline V gene, CDR1 is SGHTA and CDR2 is FQGNSA. Trimming pared 2 bases from V and 1 base from J, leaving 14 bases between. The CDR3 covers 16 residues. CDR3 coding DNA: TGTGCCAGCAGCTTATTTGCGGACGGGGCGAACACTGAAGCTTTCTTT. As protein: CASSLFADGANTEAFF.

This clonotype was observed a single time. This sequence joins TRBV5-1 and TRBJ1-2, with 7 bases matching TRBD1. This CDR3 is 15 amino acids long. Germline V lookup: CDR1 SGHRS, CDR2 YFSETQ. V shed 0 bases, J shed 4 bases, and the junction held 6 bases outside the gene matches. The CDR3 DNA follows: TGCGCCAGCAGCTTGGTGCCAGGGGGAAGCTATGGCTACACCTTC. Amino acids: CASSLVPGGSYGYTF.

The V and J genes are TRBV4-1 and TRBJ1-1, with D uncertain. The V end lost 0 bases, the J end lost 5 bases, and 13 bases lay between the germline ends. Germline CDR1 is MGHRA and CDR2 is YSYEKL. The CDR3 covers 15 residues. CDR3 region: CASSQDPSPGTEAFF. CDR3 bases: TGCGCCAGCAGCCAAGATCCGTCCCCCGGGACTGAAGCTTTCTTT.

This clonotype has just a few counts. The V gene is TRBV14, the J gene TRBJ1-2; D ambiguous. The CDR3 is made up of 14 amino acids. Trimming pared 2 bases from V and 9 bases from J, leaving 16 bases between. Looked up from germline, CDR1 is SGHDN and CDR2 is FVKESK. CDR3 residues: CASSQKADPGRYTF. The CDR3 nucleotides read TGTGCCAGCAGCCAAAAAGCCGACCCCGGACGCTACACCTTC.

V and J are TRBV6-1 and TRBJ2-3; TRBD2 matches at 7 bases. Germline V lookup: CDR1 MNHNS, CDR2 SASEGT. CDR3 length: 16 amino acids. The J segment lost 4 bases and the V segment lost 4 bases, leaving 11 bases of the junction unmatched. Here the CDR3 DNA reads TGTGCCAGCAGTGCACTCGCGGGAGTAGGTGCAGATACGCAGTATTTT. Translating it yields CASSALAGVGADTQYF.

This clonotype was recorded a few times. The chain joins TRBV20-1 to TRBJ2-7; D may be TRBD2 (6 bases). Germline assignment: CDR1 DFQATT and CDR2 SNEGSKA (reference sequence). The CDR3 is 14 amino acids. Trimming removed 0 bases at V and 0 bases at J, with 9 bases between. This CDR3 is CSARDGGSSYEQYV. CDR3 coding DNA: TGCAGTGCTAGAGATGGGGGGAGCTCCTACGAGCAGTACGTC.

This clonotype came up many times. The CDR3 reads CASGWTTGGEPTGELFF. In DNA, the CDR3 is TGTGCTAGTGGTTGGACCACAGGGGGCGAGCCCACCGGGGAGCTGTTTTTT. The chain links TRBV12-5 to TRBJ2-2, with 9 bases that match TRBD1. V was clipped by 4 bases and J by 4 bases; unmatched bases: 10. The CDR3 sequence is 17 residues long. CDR1 and CDR2 (germline): LGHNT, FRNRAP. The complete variable domain, with remaining parts taken from reference TRBV12-5 and TRBJ2-2, reads DARVTQTPRHKVTEMGQEVTMRCQPILGHNTVFWYRQTMMQGLELLAYFRNRAPLDDSGMPKDRFSAEMPDATLATLKIQPSEPRDSAVYFCASGWTTGGEPTGELFFGEGSRLTVL.

The chain is built from TRBV2 and TRBJ2-5; D tentatively fits TRBD1 or TRBD2 (7 bases each). The CDR3 is made up of 14 amino acids. Trimming pared 3 bases from V and 5 bases from J, leaving 13 bases between. Germline values: CDR1 SNHLY, CDR2 FYNNEI. The CDR3 loop is CASSEDRRGETQYF. In nucleotides, the CDR3 is TGTGCCAGCAGTGAGGACAGGCGGGGGGAGACCCAGTACTTC. The variable domain in full, completed from reference TRBV2 and TRBJ2-5, reads EPEVTQTPSHQVTQMGQEVILRCVPISNHLYFYWYRQILGQKVEFLVSFYNNEISEKSEIFDDQFSVERPDGSNFTLKIRSTKLEDSAMYFCASSEDRRGETQYFGPGTRLLVL.

This clonotype came up a few times. The chain links TRBV10-3 to TRBJ1-1; D not resolved. The V and J ends lost 5 bases and 1 base respectively, with 2 bases between them. The CDR3 has 11 amino acids. Per germline, CDR1 ENHRY and CDR2 SYGVKD. CDR3 protein: CAISTNTEAFF. DNA for the CDR3: TGTGCCATCAGTACGAACACTGAAGCTTTCTTT.